The 22 T cell receptor beta chains presented below share a single source sample, sequenced in a study of T cells after yellow fever vaccination. TCRdb reanalysed the 5' RACE reads using MiXCR and keeps one entry per CDR3 protein. The table lists some 300,000 distinct CDR3 sequences, approximately 3.8% of them singletons. The starting material was PBMCs, obtained on the day of the yellow fever booster vaccination. All receptors come from a man between 18 and 29 years old who received the YFV17D yellow fever vaccine.

Many counts were recorded for this clonotype. The genes are TRBV6-5 and TRBJ1-2; the D gene is possibly TRBD1 (5 bases). Trimming removed 2 bases at V and 8 bases at J, with 9 bases between. Per germline, CDR1 MNHEY and CDR2 SVGAGI. The CDR3 loop spans 12 amino acids. CDR3 in amino acids: CASSYGAEGYTF. In DNA form, the CDR3 reads TGTGCCAGCAGTTACGGGGCGGAAGGCTACACCTTC.

This clonotype was observed a handful of times. The rearrangement joins TRBV5-1 to TRBJ2-3; D is possibly TRBD2 (6 bases). Germline-derived CDR1 and CDR2 are SGHRS and YFSETQ. The V gene lost 4 bases and the J gene lost 4 bases, with 13 bases spanning the gap. The CDR3 length is 14 residues. The CDR3 is CASSVGWRADTQYF. As DNA, the CDR3 is TGCGCCAGCAGCGTAGGGTGGAGGGCAGATACGCAGTATTTT.

The table lists this clonotype with a few counts. The chain joins TRBV7-3 to TRBJ2-1; TRBD2 aligns across 7 bases. CDR1 and CDR2 (germline): SGHTA, FQGTGA. V dropped 2 bases and J dropped 7; count of bases not matched to a gene: 17. This CDR3 region has 18 residues. CDR3 loop: CASSLGLRTSGAENEQFF. The CDR3 nucleotides are TGTGCCAGCAGCTTAGGCCTGCGAACCAGCGGGGCCGAGAATGAGCAGTTCTTC. Variable domain in full (rest from reference TRBV7-3 and TRBJ2-1): GAGVSQTPSNKVTEKGKYVELRCDPISGHTALYWYRQSLGQGPEFLIYFQGTGAADDSGLPNDRFFAVRPEGSVSTLKIQRTERGDSAVYLCASSLGLRTSGAENEQFFGPGTRLTVL.

This clonotype was seen a few times. The rearrangement uses TRBV9 and TRBJ2-3; D remains unclear. Germline CDR1 reads SGDLS; CDR2 reads YYNGEE. V was cut by 4 bases and J by 5 bases, with 14 bases left in between. This CDR3 comprises 14 residues. Here the CDR3 DNA reads TGTGCCAGCAGCATCGGACCCGACCGAGATACGCAGTATTTT. It is translated as CASSIGPDRDTQYF.

This clonotype was detected many times. V usage is TRBV7-2 and J usage is TRBJ2-5; TRBD2 matches at 7 bases. V shed 5 bases and J 6 bases; nucleotides not matched to a gene: 6. The CDR3 is made up of 13 amino acids. The germline V gene encodes CDR1 SGHTA and CDR2 FQGNSA. The CDR3 DNA reads as TGTGCCAGCAGCGTACGGGGGGAACAGACCCAGTACTTC. This codes for CASSVRGEQTQYF.

This clonotype was recorded at least ten times. J is TRBJ1-5 and V is TRBV10-2, with a tentative D call TRBD1 (5 bases). The CDR3 contains 14 residues. V lost 2 bases to trimming and J lost 9 bases, with 14 bases between them. From germline, CDR1 is WSHSY and CDR2 SAAADI. The CDR3 sequence is CASSEGTSPRPQHF. The CDR3 coding sequence is TGCGCCAGCAGTGAGGGGACCTCTCCCCGGCCCCAGCATTTT.

This clonotype has only a few counts. V usage is TRBV5-6 and J usage is TRBJ2-1; 9 bases line up with TRBD1. The CDR3 contains 11 residues. Germline trimming cut 8 bases from V and 9 bases from J; bases unmatched to any gene: 3. Per germline, CDR1 SGHDT and CDR2 YYEEEE. CDR3 protein: CASRQGGEQFF. The CDR3 region has the DNA TGTGCCAGTAGACAGGGGGGTGAGCAGTTCTTC.

V gene TRBV11-1 combines with J gene TRBJ2-5; 8 bases map to TRBD1. This CDR3 spans 16 amino acids. J was trimmed by 5 bases and V by 5 bases; bases with no gene match: 13. Germline loops: CDR1 SGHAT, CDR2 FQDESV (reference sequence). The CDR3 DNA reads TGTGCCAGCAGCCAAGGACAGGGACGCGTAGGCGAGACCCAGTACTTC. This codes for CASSQGQGRVGETQYF.

The chain couples TRBV19 to TRBJ1-4; D call uncertain. CDR1 is LNHDA and CDR2 is SQIVND in the germline V gene (reference sequence). V lost 7 bases and J lost 3, with 15 bases in between. The CDR3 runs to 15 residues. CDR3 sequence (DNA): TGTGCCAGTAAGACCCTAGGGTGGGCTAATGAAAAACTGTTTTTT. Translated: CASKTLGWANEKLFF.

This clonotype appeared a few times. This chain uses TRBV6-6 with TRBJ2-3; TRBD2 might be the D (6 bases). CDR3 length equals 17 residues. V gave up 0 bases and J gave up 1 base, with 14 bases separating them. Per the germline V gene, CDR1 is MNHNY and CDR2 is SVGAGI (reference sequence). The CDR3 loop is CASSYSTRDFRTDTQYF. In DNA, the CDR3 is TGTGCCAGCAGTTACTCAACCCGGGACTTTCGCACAGATACGCAGTATTTT.

This clonotype was seen many times. V and J are TRBV6-5 and TRBJ2-2; 14 bases agree with TRBD2. CDR1 and CDR2 from the germline V gene are MNHEY and SVGAGI. The V and J ends lost 4 bases and 8 bases, in that order; junction bases with no gene match: 9. The CDR3 covers 17 residues. DNA for the CDR3: TGTGCCAGCAGTTTCCTGGGACTAGCGGGGGTTACTGGGGAGCTGTTTTTT. The encoded protein is CASSFLGLAGVTGELFF.

This clonotype was found many times. V is TRBV7-2 and J is TRBJ2-3, with 12 bases lining up with TRBD2. Germline V CDR1 and CDR2: SGHTA, FQGNSA. V lost 5 bases, J lost 4 bases, and 10 bases stayed unmatched. This CDR3 has 17 residues. In DNA, the CDR3 is TGTGCCAGCAGCCCCCCGGCTAGCGGGGGGGCCTCAGATACGCAGTATTTT. This codes for CASSPPASGGASDTQYF.

The table lists this clonotype with a few counts. The J gene is TRBJ1-5, the V gene TRBV20-1; D is perhaps TRBD1 (6 bases). Germline V lookup: CDR1 DFQATT, CDR2 SNEGSKA (reference sequence). The CDR3 consists of 13 residues. Between the trimmed V and J ends, which lost 6 bases and 3 bases, there was a span of 12 bases. CDR3 sequence (DNA): TGCAGTGCCATGGGACACGTCAATCAGCCCCAGCATTTT. It yields the protein CSAMGHVNQPQHF.

V gene TRBV20-1 combines with J gene TRBJ2-4, with 9 bases aligning to TRBD1. Germline assignment: CDR1 DFQATT and CDR2 SNEGSKA (reference sequence). The CDR3 is 15 amino acids. J gave up 6 bases and V 6 bases, and 12 bases lay outside the gene matches. Written as DNA, the CDR3 is TGCAGTGCCAATAGACGGGACAGGGATCGAAACATTCAGTACTTC. Translation: CSANRRDRDRNIQYF.

The J gene is TRBJ2-2, the V gene TRBV6-2 or TRBV6-3; D call uncertain. The CDR3 sequence is 13 residues long. The V end lost 5 bases, the J end lost 7 bases, and 11 bases lay between the germline ends. Germline V gene data show CDR1 as MNHEY and CDR2 as SVGEGT. The CDR3 here is CASSKIRNGELFF. CDR3 bases: TGTGCCAGCAGTAAAATCAGGAACGGGGAGCTGTTTTTT.

This clonotype has at least ten counts. The J gene is TRBJ2-5, the V gene TRBV6-6, with D hard to call. This CDR3 has 12 amino acids. V was clipped by 2 bases and J by 4 bases, with 5 bases between them. The V gene's germline CDR1 is MNHNY and CDR2 SVGAGI (reference sequence). This CDR3 reads CASSYGPETQYF. The DNA of the CDR3 is TGTGCCAGCAGTTACGGGCCAGAGACCCAGTACTTC.

This clonotype was detected ten times or more. The chain combines TRBV7-3 with TRBJ2-7; the D is unclear. The CDR3 extends over 15 amino acids. The V gene lost 0 bases and the J gene lost 3 bases, with 12 bases spanning the gap. Looked up from germline, CDR1 is SGHTA and CDR2 is FQGTGA. The CDR3 region is CASSLTAEAYYEQYF. The CDR3 coding sequence is TGTGCCAGCAGCTTAACGGCGGAAGCCTACTACGAGCAGTACTTC. The variable domain in full, with the rest retrieved from reference TRBV7-3 and TRBJ2-7, is GAGVSQTPSNKVTEKGKYVELRCDPISGHTALYWYRQSLGQGPEFLIYFQGTGAADDSGLPNDRFFAVRPEGSVSTLKIQRTERGDSAVYLCASSLTAEAYYEQYFGPGTRLTVT.

Many counts were recorded for this clonotype. V is TRBV6-2 or TRBV6-3 and J is TRBJ2-1, with D maybe TRBD1 (5 bases). Germline-derived CDR1 and CDR2 are MNHEY and SVGEGT. The CDR3 is 15 amino acids. V was pared by 7 bases and J by 1 base, with 14 bases between. The chain's CDR3 is CASTIPQGSYNEQFF. The CDR3 region has the DNA TGTGCCAGCACCATCCCCCAGGGTTCCTACAATGAGCAGTTCTTC.

This clonotype was counted only a few times. The rearrangement joins TRBV4-3 to TRBJ2-2; 8 bases agree with TRBD1. This CDR3 is built from 17 residues. The germline CDR1 and CDR2 sequences are LGHNA and YSLEER. The V and J ends lost 0 bases and 6 bases, in that order; junction bases with no gene match: 9. CDR3 region: CASSQDPRTGTAGELFF. CDR3 coding DNA: TGCGCCAGCAGCCAAGATCCGCGGACAGGGACTGCCGGGGAGCTGTTTTTT.

This clonotype was seen a handful of times. The chain employs TRBV6-4 and TRBJ2-7, with TRBD2 matching over 7 bases. The CDR3 sequence is 16 residues long. The germline V gene has CDR1 MRHNA and CDR2 SNTAGT. V was clipped by 0 bases and J by 0 bases; unmatched bases: 5. DNA of the CDR3: TGTGCCAGCAGTGACTCGGGCGGGGGTAGCTCCTACGAGCAGTACGTC. It codes for CASSDSGGGSSYEQYV.

V is TRBV10-3 and J is TRBJ2-7; D gene ambiguous. CDR1 ENHRY and CDR2 SYGVKD come from the germline V gene. CDR3 length: 14 residues. The ends were cut back, 6 bases at V and 2 bases at J, with 14 bases in the middle. CDR3 in amino acids: CAISSLAGPYEQYV. As DNA, the CDR3 is TGTGCCATCAGCTCACTTGCCGGACCCTACGAGCAGTACGTC.

At least ten counts were recorded for this clonotype. The chain combines TRBV5-1 with TRBJ2-7, with D perhaps TRBD1 or TRBD2 (6 bases each). The CDR3 has 14 residues. In germline, CDR1 is SGHRS, CDR2 YFSETQ. V lost 2 bases to trimming and J lost 5 bases, with 14 bases between them. CDR3 DNA: TGCGCCAGCAGCTTTAGGGGGGAAAGAGACGAGCAGTACGTC. Translation: CASSFRGERDEQYV.